This is a list of T cell receptor beta chains from one sample in a study of OX40 agonist ivuxolimab in advanced cancers. Assay used: immunoSEQ multiplex PCR; TCRdb lists only in-frame clones, some missing. The data show 95,000 to 150,000 clones, around 93% seen once. Here the sequenced sample was CD4+ or CD8+ T cells sorted from blood, taken in a trial of the OX40 agonist ivuxolimab. The receptors derive from an adult with an advanced solid tumor such as melanoma, head and neck, liver or kidney cancer. Each CDR3 is given with its conserved first and last residue. Each record gives: V gene, D gene, J gene, clone size, CDR3 protein, CDR3 DNA. The D gene is left open where the match is weak. The size of a clone is reported for some rows only, either as once, few or many, or as a class for expanded clones.

TRBV19	TRBD2	TRBJ2-7	NA	CASSISTSGSSEQYF	TGTGCCAGTAGTATATCGACTAGCGGGAGCAGCGAGCAGTACTTC
TRBV7-9	NA	TRBJ2-5	NA	CASSLDRAARHQETQYF	TGTGCCAGCAGCTTAGACCGGGCGGCCAGGCACCAAGAGACCCAGTACTTC
TRBV28	NA	TRBJ1-6	NA	CASSLRQGHSPLHF	TGTGCCAGCAGTTTACGGCAGGGCCATTCACCCCTCCACTTT
TRBV7-9	NA	TRBJ2-2	NA	CASSFGFSIGELFF	TGTGCCAGCAGCTTTGGGTTTTCCATCGGGGAGCTGTTTTTT
TRBV6-9	TRBD2	TRBJ2-7	NA	CASRLAGPSYEQYF	TGTGCCAGCAGACTAGCGGGCCCCTCCTACGAGCAGTACTTC
TRBV7-8	TRBD2	TRBJ2-3	NA	CASSLLGRGSRTDTQYF	TGTGCCAGCAGCTTACTTGGGCGGGGGTCCCGCACAGATACGCAGTATTTT
TRBV27	NA	TRBJ1-4	NA	CASSFRNEKLFF	TGTGCCAGCAGTTTTCGGAATGAAAAACTGTTTTTT
TRBV11-3	NA	TRBJ2-5	NA	CASSGRNQETQYF	TGTGCCAGCAGCGGTAGGAACCAAGAGACCCAGTACTTC
TRBV2	NA	TRBJ2-7	NA	CASSLFYEQYF	TGTGCCAGCAGCCTTTTTTACGAGCAGTACTTC
TRBV6-5	TRBD1	TRBJ1-5	few	CASSSYRGGQPQHF	TGTGCCAGCAGTTCTTACAGGGGAGGTCAGCCCCAGCATTTT
TRBV27	NA	TRBJ2-7	NA	CASSATWGEVSYEQYF	TGTGCCAGCAGTGCTACTTGGGGGGAAGTTTCCTACGAGCAGTACTTC
TRBV19	TRBD2	TRBJ2-5	NA	CASSIEGGLQTQYF	TGTGCCAGTAGTATAGAGGGAGGGTTGCAGACCCAGTACTTC
TRBV28	TRBD1	TRBJ1-5	NA	CASSLPTGSNQPQHF	TGTGCCAGCAGTTTACCGACAGGGAGCAATCAGCCCCAGCATTTT
TRBV6-5	NA	TRBJ2-5	NA	CASRGDAETQYF	TGTGCCAGTAGGGGGGACGCAGAGACCCAGTACTTC
TRBV27	NA	TRBJ1-5	NA	CASRGSGGFSNQPQHF	TGTGCCAGCAGGGGATCCGGGGGTTTTAGCAATCAGCCCCAGCATTTT
TRBV18	TRBD1	TRBJ2-7	NA	CASSPTGERAYEQYF	TGTGCCAGCTCACCTACAGGGGAACGAGCTTACGAGCAGTACTTC
TRBV7-2	NA	TRBJ2-7	NA	CASSLVRGAGSIPYEQYF	TGTGCCAGCAGCTTGGTCCGGGGGGCGGGATCAATACCCTACGAGCAGTACTTC
TRBV18	TRBD1	TRBJ2-3	NA	CASSSWTGRSADTQYF	TGTGCCAGCTCATCCTGGACAGGGAGGAGTGCAGATACGCAGTATTTT
TRBV18	NA	TRBJ1-1	NA	CASSPTRGDGTEAFF	TGTGCCAGCTCACCCACCCGGGGCGATGGGACTGAAGCTTTCTTT
TRBV6-5	TRBD2	TRBJ2-1	NA	CATKTGTSSYNEQFF	TGTGCCACCAAAACCGGGACTAGCAGCTACAATGAGCAGTTCTTC
TRBV5-1	NA	TRBJ2-7	NA	CASSLNYEQYF	TGCGCCAGCAGCCTAAACTACGAGCAGTACTTC
TRBV9	TRBD1	TRBJ2-7	NA	CASTQTGASGEQYF	TGTGCCAGCACACAGACAGGGGCCAGCGGAGAGCAGTACTTC